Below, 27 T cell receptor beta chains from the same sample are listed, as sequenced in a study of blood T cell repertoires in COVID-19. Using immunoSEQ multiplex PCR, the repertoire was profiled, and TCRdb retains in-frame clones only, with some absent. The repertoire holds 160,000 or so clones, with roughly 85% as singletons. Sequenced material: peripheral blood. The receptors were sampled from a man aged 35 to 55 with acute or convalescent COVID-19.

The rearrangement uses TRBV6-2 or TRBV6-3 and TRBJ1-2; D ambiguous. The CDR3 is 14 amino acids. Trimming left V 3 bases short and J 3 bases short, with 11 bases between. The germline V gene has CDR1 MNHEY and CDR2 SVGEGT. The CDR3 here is CASSYAGRYYGYTF. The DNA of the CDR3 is TGTGCCAGCAGTTATGCAGGCAGATACTATGGCTACACCTTC.

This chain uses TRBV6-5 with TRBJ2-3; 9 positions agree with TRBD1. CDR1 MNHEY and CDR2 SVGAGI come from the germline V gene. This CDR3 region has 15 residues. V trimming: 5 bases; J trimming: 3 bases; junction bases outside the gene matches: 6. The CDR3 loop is CASSKPGTGTDTQYF. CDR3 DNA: TGTGCCAGCAGTAAACCCGGGACAGGGACAGATACGCAGTATTTT.

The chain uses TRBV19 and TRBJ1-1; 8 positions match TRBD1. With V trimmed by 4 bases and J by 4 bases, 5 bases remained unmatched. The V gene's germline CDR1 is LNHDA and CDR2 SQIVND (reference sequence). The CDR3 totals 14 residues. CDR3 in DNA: TGTGCCAGTAGTACCCAGGGGGCCATCACTGAAGCTTTCTTT. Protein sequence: CASSTQGAITEAFF.

The CDR3 DNA sequence: TGTGCCACCAGCAGAGGTCGGACGGGGGGGGGCACAGATACGCAGTATTTT. Its translation is CATSRGRTGGGTDTQYF. This sequence joins TRBV15 and TRBJ2-3; 8 bases are shared with TRBD2. The CDR3 length is 17 residues. V shed 1 base and J 1 base; nucleotides not matched to a gene: 7. Germline V gives CDR1 LNHNV, CDR2 YYDKDF (reference sequence). Looking up the rest from reference TRBV15 and TRBJ2-3 gives the full variable domain: DAMVIQNPRYQVTQFGKPVTLSCSQTLNHNVMYWYQQKSSQAPKLLFHYYDKDFNNEADTPDNFQSRRPNTSFCFLDIRSPGLGDTAMYLCATSRGRTGGGTDTQYFGPGTRLTVL.

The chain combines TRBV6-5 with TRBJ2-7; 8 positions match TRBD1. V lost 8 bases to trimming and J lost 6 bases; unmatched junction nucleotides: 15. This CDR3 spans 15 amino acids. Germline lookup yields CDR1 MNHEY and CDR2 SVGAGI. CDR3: CASRNLQGVVGEQYF. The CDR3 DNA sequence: TGTGCCAGCCGAAACCTACAGGGGGTTGTGGGCGAGCAGTACTTC.

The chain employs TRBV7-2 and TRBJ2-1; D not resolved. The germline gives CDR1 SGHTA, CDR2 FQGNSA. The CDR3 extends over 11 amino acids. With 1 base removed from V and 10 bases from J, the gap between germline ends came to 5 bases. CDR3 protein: CASSLVLEQFF. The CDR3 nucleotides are TGTGCCAGCAGCTTAGTGCTAGAGCAGTTCTTC.

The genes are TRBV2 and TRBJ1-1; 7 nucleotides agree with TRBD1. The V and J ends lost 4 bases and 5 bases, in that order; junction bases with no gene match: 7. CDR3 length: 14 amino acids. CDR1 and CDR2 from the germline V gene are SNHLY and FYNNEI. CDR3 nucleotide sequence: TGTGCCAGCAGTGCCGAGGGGGCAGGAACTGAAGCTTTCTTT. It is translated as CASSAEGAGTEAFF.

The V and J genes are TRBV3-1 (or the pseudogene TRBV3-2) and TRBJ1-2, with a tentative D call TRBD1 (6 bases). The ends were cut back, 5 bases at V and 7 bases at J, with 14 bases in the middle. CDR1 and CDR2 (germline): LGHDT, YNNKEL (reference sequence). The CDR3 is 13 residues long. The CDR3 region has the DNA TGTGCCAGCAGCTTCACAGGGATGCTTGGCTACACCTTC. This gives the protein CASSFTGMLGYTF.

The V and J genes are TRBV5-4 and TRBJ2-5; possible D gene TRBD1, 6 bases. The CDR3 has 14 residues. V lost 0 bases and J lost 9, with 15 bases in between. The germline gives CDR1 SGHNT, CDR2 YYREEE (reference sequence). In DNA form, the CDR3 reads TGTGCCAGCAGCTTGGGGCCGAACAGGGATTCCCAGTACTTC. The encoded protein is CASSLGPNRDSQYF.

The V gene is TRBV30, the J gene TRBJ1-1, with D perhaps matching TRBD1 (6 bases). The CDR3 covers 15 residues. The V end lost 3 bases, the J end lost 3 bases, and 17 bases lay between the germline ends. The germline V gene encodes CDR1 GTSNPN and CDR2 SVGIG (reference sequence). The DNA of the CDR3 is TGTGCCTGGAGCGGGGGGGCTCTAAAGTACACTGAAGCTTTCTTT. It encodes CAWSGGALKYTEAFF. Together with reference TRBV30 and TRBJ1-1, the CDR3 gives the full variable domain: SQTIHQWPATLVQPVGSPLSLECTVEGTSNPNLYWYRQAAGRGLQLLFYSVGIGQISSEVPQNLSASRPQDRQFILSSKKLLLSDSGFYLCAWSGGALKYTEAFFGQGTRLTVV.

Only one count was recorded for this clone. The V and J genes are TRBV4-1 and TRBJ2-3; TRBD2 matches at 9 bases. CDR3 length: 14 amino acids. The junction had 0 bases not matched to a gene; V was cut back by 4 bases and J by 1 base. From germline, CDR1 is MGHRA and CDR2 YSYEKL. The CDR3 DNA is TGCGCCAGCAGCCCTAGCGGGGGCACAGATACGCAGTATTTT. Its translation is CASSPSGGTDTQYF.

The CDR3 coding sequence is TGTGCCAGCAGCCAAGGGGACAGGGGATACCCAGATACGCAGTATTTT. Protein product: CASSQGDRGYPDTQYF. The rearrangement uses TRBV3-1 (or the pseudogene TRBV3-2) and TRBJ2-3, with 10 bases fitting TRBD1. The CDR3 has 16 residues. From germline, CDR1 is LGHDT and CDR2 YNNKEL (reference sequence). V gave up 1 base and J gave up 4 bases; unmatched junction bases: 5.

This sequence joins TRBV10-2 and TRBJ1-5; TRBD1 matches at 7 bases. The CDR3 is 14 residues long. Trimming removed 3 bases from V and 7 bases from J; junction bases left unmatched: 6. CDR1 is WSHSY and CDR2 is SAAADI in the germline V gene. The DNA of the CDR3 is TGCGCCAGCAGTGAAAACAGGGGTGGCCAGCCCCAGCATTTT. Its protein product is CASSENRGGQPQHF.

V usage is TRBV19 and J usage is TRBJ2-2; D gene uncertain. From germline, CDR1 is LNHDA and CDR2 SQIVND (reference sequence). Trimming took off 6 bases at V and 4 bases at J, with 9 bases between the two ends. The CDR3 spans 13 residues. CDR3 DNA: TGTGCCAGTAGGTGGGCAGCCACCGGGGAGCTGTTTTTT. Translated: CASRWAATGELFF.

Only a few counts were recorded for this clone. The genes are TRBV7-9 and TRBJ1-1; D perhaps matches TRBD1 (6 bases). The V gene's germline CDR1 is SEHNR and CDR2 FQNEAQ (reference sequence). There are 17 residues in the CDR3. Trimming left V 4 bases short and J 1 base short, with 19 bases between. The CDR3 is CASSSQQGREKNTEAFF. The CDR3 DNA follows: TGTGCCAGCAGCTCCCAACAGGGTAGGGAGAAGAACACTGAAGCTTTCTTT.

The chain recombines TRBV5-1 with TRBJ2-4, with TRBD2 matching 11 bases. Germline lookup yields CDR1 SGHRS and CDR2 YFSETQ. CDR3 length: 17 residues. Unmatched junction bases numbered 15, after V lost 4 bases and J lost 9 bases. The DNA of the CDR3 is TGCGCCAGCAGCCCCGTGGGGACTAGCGGTATTTCTGGCATTCAGTACTTC. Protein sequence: CASSPVGTSGISGIQYF.

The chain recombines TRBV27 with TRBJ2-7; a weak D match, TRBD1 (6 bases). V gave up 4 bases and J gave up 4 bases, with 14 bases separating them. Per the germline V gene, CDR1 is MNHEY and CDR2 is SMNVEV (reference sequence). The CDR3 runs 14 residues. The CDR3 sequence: CASSSRTDSYEQYF. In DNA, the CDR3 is TGTGCCAGCAGTTCCAGGACAGATTCTTACGAGCAGTACTTC.

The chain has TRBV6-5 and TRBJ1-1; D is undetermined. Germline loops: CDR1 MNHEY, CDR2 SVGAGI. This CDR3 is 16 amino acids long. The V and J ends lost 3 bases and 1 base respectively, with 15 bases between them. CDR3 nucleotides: TGTGCCAGCAGTTATCAGCCGGCAGGCGAGAACACTGAAGCTTTCTTT. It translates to CASSYQPAGENTEAFF.

CDR3 DNA sequence: TGTGCCAGCAGTTCTCTAGCGGGCGGATACAATGAGCAGTTCTTC. This encodes CASSSLAGGYNEQFF. V and J are TRBV6-4 and TRBJ2-1, with 8 bases matching TRBD2. The CDR3 has 15 amino acids. Germline trimming cut 5 bases from V and 4 bases from J; bases unmatched to any gene: 7. From germline, CDR1 is MRHNA and CDR2 SNTAGT.

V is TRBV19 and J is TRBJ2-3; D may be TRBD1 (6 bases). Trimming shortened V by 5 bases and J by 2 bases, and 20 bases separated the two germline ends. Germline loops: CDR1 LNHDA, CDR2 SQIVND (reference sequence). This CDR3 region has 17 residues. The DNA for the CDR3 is TGTGCCAGTAGTCCATCGGGACACCACTTACCCACAGATACGCAGTATTTT. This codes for CASSPSGHHLPTDTQYF.

DNA for the CDR3: TGTGCCAGCAGCTTAGGCGGAGGTGAGCAGTTCTTC. It yields the protein CASSLGGGEQFF. The chain uses TRBV11-3 and TRBJ2-1, with a tentative D call TRBD2 (5 bases). CDR1 is SGHNT, CDR2 YENEEA, per germline. The CDR3 contains 12 residues. V was cut by 1 base and J by 9 bases, with 7 bases left in between.

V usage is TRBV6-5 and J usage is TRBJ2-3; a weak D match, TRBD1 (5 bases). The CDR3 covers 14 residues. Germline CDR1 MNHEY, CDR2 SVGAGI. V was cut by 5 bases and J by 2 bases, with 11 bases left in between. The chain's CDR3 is CASSKRQYTDTQYF. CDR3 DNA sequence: TGTGCCAGCAGTAAACGACAGTACACAGATACGCAGTATTTT.

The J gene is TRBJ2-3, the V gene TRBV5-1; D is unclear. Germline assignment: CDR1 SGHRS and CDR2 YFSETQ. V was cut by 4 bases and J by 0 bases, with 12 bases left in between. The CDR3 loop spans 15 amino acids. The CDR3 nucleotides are TGCGCCAGCAGCCTGCTCGACTCTAGCACAGATACGCAGTATTTT. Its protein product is CASSLLDSSTDTQYF.

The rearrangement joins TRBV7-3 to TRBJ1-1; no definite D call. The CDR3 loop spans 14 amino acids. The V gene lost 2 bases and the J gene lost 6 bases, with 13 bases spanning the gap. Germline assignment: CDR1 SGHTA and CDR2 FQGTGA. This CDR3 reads CASSLDPGSAEAFF. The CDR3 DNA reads TGTGCCAGCAGCTTAGACCCGGGGAGCGCTGAAGCTTTCTTT.

CDR3 nucleotide sequence: TGTGCCAGCAGCCTGGAGTATCGGAACACTGAAGCTTTCTTT. As protein: CASSLEYRNTEAFF. The chain combines TRBV7-6 with TRBJ1-1; the D is unclear. Germline V CDR1 and CDR2: SGHVS, FNYEAQ. This CDR3 region has 14 residues. Trimming cost V 5 bases and J 1 base, with 11 bases left between them.

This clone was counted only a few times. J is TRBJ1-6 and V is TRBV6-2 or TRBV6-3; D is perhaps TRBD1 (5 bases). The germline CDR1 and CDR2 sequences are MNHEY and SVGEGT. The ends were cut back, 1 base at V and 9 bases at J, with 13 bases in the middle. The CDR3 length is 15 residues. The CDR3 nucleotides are TGTGCCAGCAGTTACTTATCGGGGGTTGGTTCACCCCTCCACTTT. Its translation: CASSYLSGVGSPLHF.

The DNA for the CDR3 is TGTGCCAGTAGACCACAGGGCCCTGGAAACACCATATATTTT. Translating gives CASRPQGPGNTIYF. The V and J genes are TRBV19 and TRBJ1-3; a weak D match, TRBD1 (6 bases). Germline V CDR1 and CDR2: LNHDA, SQIVND (reference sequence). V was shortened by 6 bases and J by 2 bases, with 11 bases between the two germline ends. The CDR3 extends over 14 amino acids. The whole variable domain, remainder taken from reference TRBV19 and TRBJ1-3, is DGGITQSPKYLFRKEGQNVTLSCEQNLNHDAMYWYRQDPGQGLRLIYYSQIVNDFQKGDIAEGYSVSREKKESFPLTVTSAQKNPTAFYLCASRPQGPGNTIYFGEGSWLTVV.